This T cell receptor beta chain was sequenced during a study of CXCR3-negative and CXCR3-positive naive CD8 T cells. Study results and limitations: More hydrophobic TRB CDR3s were found in CXCR3-positive naive cells than in CXCR3-negative naive cells. TRB CDR3 properties were used to infer TCR strength, and surface CD5 was comparable between naive subsets. Diversity ran similarly high across both naive subsets but far lower in memory CD8+ cells.

Comment on this clonotype: Its antigen is still unknown.

The TRB libraries of cDNA were built by UMI-labeled 5' RACE. TCRdb reprocessed the 5' RACE reads and keeps a single row for each CDR3 protein, giving no DNA. Recorded for this sample: about 57,000 distinct CDR3 sequences. Definition of naive CD8+ T cells rested on a CD45RO-CCR7+CD27+CD95- profile. The CDR3 totals 11 residues. Germline CDR1 MGHDK, CDR2 SYGVNS. Sequencing was performed on naive CXCR3+ CD8+ T cells from blood. Specified subset: CD45RO-CCR7+CD27+CD95- naive CD8+ T cells expressing CXCR3 (TNR3+). V gene TRBV25-1 combines with J gene TRBJ1-2; TCRdb returns TRBD1, unconfirmable since there is no DNA. The sequence derives from a human donor in good health. Some clones in this sample may be carry-over from other donors' samples. CDR3 residues: CASSPGYGYTF.